The rows below give T cell receptor beta chains drawn from one sample of a study of T cell responses to AZD1222 COVID-19 vaccine. The method was immunoSEQ multiplex PCR; TCRdb's version includes in-frame clones alone and lacks a portion of them. This sample carries roughly 100,000 clones, more than 70% of them seen once, and the ten largest clones take more than 1.2%. Here the sequenced sample was peripheral blood, taken on day 0 of AZD1222 vaccination. These receptors all stem from an adult in good health. CDR3s include the opening cysteine and the closing phenylalanine or tryptophan. Fields, in order: clone size, D gene, J gene, V gene, CDR3 DNA, CDR3 protein. The D gene is left open where the match is weak. Part of the rows lack a size; the others show once, few, many or a class for expanded clones.

>NA|TRBD1|TRBJ2-1|TRBV27
TGTGCCAGCAGTAAGACAGGGCCCAATGAGCAGTTCTTC
CASSKTGPNEQFF
>once|NA|TRBJ1-1|TRBV5-4
TGTGCCAGCAGCTTGGCACGCGGGGCCAACACTGAAGCTTTCTTT
CASSLARGANTEAFF
>NA|NA|TRBJ2-1|TRBV7-9
TGTGCCAGCAGCTTAGATACTGGTAGCTCCTACAATGAGCAGTTCTTC
CASSLDTGSSYNEQFF
>NA|NA|TRBJ2-3|TRBV5-1
TGCGCCAGCTCAGGGGGGATCGGAGATACGCAGTATTTT
CASSGGIGDTQYF
>NA|TRBD2|TRBJ2-1|TRBV14
TGTGCCAGCAGCCAATTTAGCGGGTTGTACAATGAGCAGTTCTTC
CASSQFSGLYNEQFF
>NA|NA|TRBJ2-5|TRBV3-1/TRBV3-2
TGTGCCAGCACCTCTCAAGGGTACCAAGAGACCCAGTACTTC
CASTSQGYQETQYF
>NA|NA|TRBJ1-2|TRBV6-5
TGTGCCAGCTCCTCTTGGATTAACTATGGCTACACCTTC
CASSSWINYGYTF
>NA|NA|TRBJ2-1|TRBV11-1
TGTGCCAGCAGCTTAGCCAGGGGACTACACAATGAGCAGTTCTTC
CASSLARGLHNEQFF
>NA|TRBD2|TRBJ2-2|TRBV24-1
TGTGCCGTAAGATCTAGCGGGAGGGGAGACACCGGGGAGCTGTTTTTT
CAVRSSGRGDTGELFF
>once|TRBD1|TRBJ2-7|TRBV4-1
TGCGCCAGCAGCCCAGGGACAGGGGGCATGTGGAACGAGCAGTACTTC
CASSPGTGGMWNEQYF
>NA|NA|TRBJ2-1|TRBV7-6
TGTGCCAGCAGCTTGGGGCCGGGGAATGAGCAGTTCTTC
CASSLGPGNEQFF
>NA|NA|TRBJ1-5|TRBV7-2
TGTGCCAGCAGCTTAGCGGCTGGGACACCTCCATATCAGCCCCAGCATTTT
CASSLAAGTPPYQPQHF
>NA|NA|TRBJ1-1|TRBV7-2
TGTGCCAGCAGCTTAGCTCGATCGAGAGCTTTCTTT
CASSLARSRAFF
>few|TRBD1|TRBJ2-6|TRBV11-2
TGTGCCAGCAGCTCCCCGACAGGGGGCGTGTATGGGGCCAACGTCCTGACTTTC
CASSSPTGGVYGANVLTF
>NA|NA|TRBJ1-6|TRBV7-9
TGTGCCAGCACCTCAGGGGCGGGTAATTCACCCCTCCACTTT
CASTSGAGNSPLHF
>NA|NA|TRBJ2-1|TRBV4-3
TGCGCCAGCAGCCAAGATGGGGGGGCTCTACTCAATGAGCAGTTCTTC
CASSQDGGALLNEQFF
>NA|NA|TRBJ1-2|TRBV30
TGTGCCTGGAGTGTAGGGGAGGGTGGCTACACCTTC
CAWSVGEGGYTF